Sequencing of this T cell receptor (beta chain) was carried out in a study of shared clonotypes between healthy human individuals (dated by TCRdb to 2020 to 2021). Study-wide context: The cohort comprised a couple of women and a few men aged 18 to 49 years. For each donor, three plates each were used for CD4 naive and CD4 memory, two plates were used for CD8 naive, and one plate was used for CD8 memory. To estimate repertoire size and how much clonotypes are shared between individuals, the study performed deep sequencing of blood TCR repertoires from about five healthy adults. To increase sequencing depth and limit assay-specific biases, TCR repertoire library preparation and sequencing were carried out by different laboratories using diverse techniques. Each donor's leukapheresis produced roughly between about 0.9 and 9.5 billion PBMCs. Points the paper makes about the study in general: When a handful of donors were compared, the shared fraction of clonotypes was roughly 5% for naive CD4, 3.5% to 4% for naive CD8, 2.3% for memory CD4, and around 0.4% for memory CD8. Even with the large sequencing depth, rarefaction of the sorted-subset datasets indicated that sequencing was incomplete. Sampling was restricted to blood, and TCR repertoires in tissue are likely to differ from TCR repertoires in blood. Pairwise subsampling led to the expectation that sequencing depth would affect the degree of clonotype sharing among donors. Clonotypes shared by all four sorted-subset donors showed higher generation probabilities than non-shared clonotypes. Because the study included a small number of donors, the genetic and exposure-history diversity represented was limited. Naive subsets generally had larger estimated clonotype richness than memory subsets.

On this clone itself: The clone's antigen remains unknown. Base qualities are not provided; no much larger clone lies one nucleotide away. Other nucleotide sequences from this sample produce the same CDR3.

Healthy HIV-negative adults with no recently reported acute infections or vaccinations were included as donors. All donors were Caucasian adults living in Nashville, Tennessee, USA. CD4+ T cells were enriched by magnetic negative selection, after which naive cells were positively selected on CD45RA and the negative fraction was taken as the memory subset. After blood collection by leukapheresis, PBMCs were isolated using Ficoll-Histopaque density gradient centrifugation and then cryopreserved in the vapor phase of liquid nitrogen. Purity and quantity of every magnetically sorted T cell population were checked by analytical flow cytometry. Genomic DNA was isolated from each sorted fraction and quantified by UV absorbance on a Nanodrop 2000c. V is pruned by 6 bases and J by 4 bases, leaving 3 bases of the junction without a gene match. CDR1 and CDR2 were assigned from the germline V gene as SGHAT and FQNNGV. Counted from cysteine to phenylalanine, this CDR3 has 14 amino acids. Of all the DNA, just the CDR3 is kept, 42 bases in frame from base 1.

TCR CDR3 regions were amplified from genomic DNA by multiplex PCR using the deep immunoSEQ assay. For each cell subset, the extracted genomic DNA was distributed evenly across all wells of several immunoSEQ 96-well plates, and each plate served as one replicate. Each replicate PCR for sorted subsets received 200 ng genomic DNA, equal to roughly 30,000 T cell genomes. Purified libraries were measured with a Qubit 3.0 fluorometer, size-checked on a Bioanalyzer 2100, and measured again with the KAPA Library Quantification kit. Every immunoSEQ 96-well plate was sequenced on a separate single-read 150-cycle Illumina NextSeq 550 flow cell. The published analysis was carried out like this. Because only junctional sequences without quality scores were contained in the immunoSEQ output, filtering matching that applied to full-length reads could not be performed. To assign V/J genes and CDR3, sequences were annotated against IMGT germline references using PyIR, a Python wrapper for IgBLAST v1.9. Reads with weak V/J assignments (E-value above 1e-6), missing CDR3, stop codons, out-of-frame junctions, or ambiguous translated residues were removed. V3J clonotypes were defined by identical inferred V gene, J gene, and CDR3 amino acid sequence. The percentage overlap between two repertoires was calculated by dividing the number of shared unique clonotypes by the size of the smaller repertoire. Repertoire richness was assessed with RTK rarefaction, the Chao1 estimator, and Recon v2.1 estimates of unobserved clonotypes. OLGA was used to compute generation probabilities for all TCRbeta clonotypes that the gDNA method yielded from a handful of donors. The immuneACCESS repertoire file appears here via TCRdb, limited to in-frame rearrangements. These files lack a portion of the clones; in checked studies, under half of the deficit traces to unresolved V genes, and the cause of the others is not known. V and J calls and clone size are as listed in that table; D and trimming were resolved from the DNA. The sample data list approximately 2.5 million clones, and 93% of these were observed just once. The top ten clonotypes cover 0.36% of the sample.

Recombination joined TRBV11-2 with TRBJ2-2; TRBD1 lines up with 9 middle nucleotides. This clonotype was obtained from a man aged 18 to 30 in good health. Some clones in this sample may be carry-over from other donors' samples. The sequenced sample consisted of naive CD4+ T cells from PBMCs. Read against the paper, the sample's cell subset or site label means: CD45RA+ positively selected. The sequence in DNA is TGTGCCAGCAGGCCGACAGGGGGCACCGGGGAGCTGTTTTTT. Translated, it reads CASRPTGGTGELFF.